This is a list of T cell receptor beta chains from one sample in a study of T cell responses to AZD1222 COVID-19 vaccine. The protocol was immunoSEQ multiplex PCR, while the TCRdb copy is restricted to in-frame clones and leaves out a portion. The repertoire holds some 110,000 clones, more than 70% seen once, with roughly 18% in the top ten. Sequenced here: peripheral blood, sampled 28 days after the second AZD1222 dose. The receptors originated from an adult who received the AZD1222 COVID-19 vaccine. The CDR3 runs from the conserved cysteine through the conserved F or W. A D gene is named only where the DNA matches it firmly. Clone size is not always given. Where it is, it says once, few, many or a class for expanded clones.

V	J	size	D	DNA	CDR3
TRBV27	TRBJ1-2	-	-	TGTGCCAGCAGGGACAGTGCGCCTAACTATGGCTACACCTTC	CASRDSAPNYGYTF
TRBV3-1/TRBV3-2	TRBJ2-3	few	-	TGTGCCAGCAGCCTTTTAACCAAGGGGAGGCCTGCTGGGGCACCAGATACGCAGTATTTT	CASSLLTKGRPAGAPDTQYF
TRBV27	TRBJ1-2	-	-	TGTGCCAGCAGGATGACAGGACTCCCTATCTATGGCTACACCTTC	CASRMTGLPIYGYTF
TRBV24-1	TRBJ2-2	-	-	TGTGCCACCAGTGATTTGGGTCAGGACACCGGGGAGCTGTTTTTT	CATSDLGQDTGELFF
TRBV19	TRBJ1-2	-	TRBD1	TGTGCCAGAGTTCACCCTGACAGGGACGGCTACACCTTC	CARVHPDRDGYTF
TRBV5-1	TRBJ1-2	-	-	TGCGCCAGCAGCTTTTCAGACAGGTCTAATGGCTACACCTTC	CASSFSDRSNGYTF
TRBV6-2/TRBV6-3	TRBJ2-3	-	TRBD2	TGTGCCAGCAGTACATGGGCTCGGACTAGCGATACAGATACGCAGTATTTT	CASSTWARTSDTDTQYF
TRBV2	TRBJ2-1	-	-	TGTGCCAGCAGGGGACTCCACAATGAGCAGTTCTTC	CASRGLHNEQFF
TRBV3-1/TRBV3-2	TRBJ1-3	-	-	TGTGCCAGCAGGAGCGGGGGGAGTGCTGGAAACACCATATATTTT	CASRSGGSAGNTIYF
TRBV28	TRBJ1-1	-	-	TGTGCCAGCAGTTTGGGGCAGGGGCGCACTGAAGCTTTCTTT	CASSLGQGRTEAFF
TRBV4-3	TRBJ1-4	-	TRBD1	TGCGCCAGCAGCCAGCTCAGGGGGCGCGGTGAAAAACTGTTTTTT	CASSQLRGRGEKLFF
TRBV11-1	TRBJ2-1	-	-	TGTGCCAGCAGCTTAGGAGGATGGACTCGGGTGTATGAGCAGTTCTTC	CASSLGGWTRVYEQFF
TRBV3-1/TRBV3-2	TRBJ2-1	-	-	TGTGCCAGCAGCCAGGGGACGGGTGAGCAGTTCTTC	CASSQGTGEQFF
TRBV7-6	TRBJ1-5	-	-	TGTGCCAGCAGCTTAGCGCTAAACAGGGATAGCAATCAGCCCCAGCATTTT	CASSLALNRDSNQPQHF
TRBV6-5	TRBJ1-5	few	TRBD1	TGTGCCAGCAGACCAGGGACAGCTCGGGATCAGCCCCAGCATTTT	CASRPGTARDQPQHF
TRBV5-1	TRBJ2-3	-	-	TGCGCCAGCAGCCAAGGGACTAGCACAGATACGCAGTATTTT	CASSQGTSTDTQYF
TRBV7-3	TRBJ1-1	-	-	TGTGCCAGCAGCTTAACTGGACCGGGGAGGGGAACTGAAGCTTTCTTT	CASSLTGPGRGTEAFF